The clone carrying this T cell receptor beta chain was picked up a small number of times. The antigen remains undetermined. This entry belongs to a study of post-analysis software for immune sequencing data. Study conclusions and caveats: Higher frequency in patients than in controls was seen for roughly five TRBV segments, with TRBV5-6, TRBV5-1 and TRBV20-1 among them.

TCR beta libraries were prepared from cDNA with unique molecular identifiers. Each CDR3 protein gets one entry after TCRdb re-called the PCR reads with MiXCR. Of around 190,000 distinct CDR3 sequences listed, 25% to 30% are singletons. CDR3 length equals 17 residues. CDR1 and CDR2 from the germline V gene are SEHNR and FQNEAQ (reference sequence). Trimming left V 2 bases short and J 5 bases short, with 20 bases between. The specimen sequenced was blood. This receptor was obtained from a girl aged 2 to 17 with multiple sclerosis. The chain has TRBV7-9 and TRBJ2-3; the D gene is possibly TRBD2 (7 bases). CDR3 amino acids: CASSLPLSRGEGDTQYF. DNA for the CDR3: TGTGCCAGCAGCTTACCCCTGTCAAGGGGGGAGGGAGATACGCAGTATTTT. Full variable domain (remainder filled in from reference TRBV7-9 and TRBJ2-3): DTGVSQNPRHKITKRGQNVTFRCDPISEHNRLYWYRQTLGQGPEFLTYFQNEAQLEKSRLLSDRFSAERPKGSFSTLEIQRTEQGDSAMYLCASSLPLSRGEGDTQYFGPGTRLTVL.